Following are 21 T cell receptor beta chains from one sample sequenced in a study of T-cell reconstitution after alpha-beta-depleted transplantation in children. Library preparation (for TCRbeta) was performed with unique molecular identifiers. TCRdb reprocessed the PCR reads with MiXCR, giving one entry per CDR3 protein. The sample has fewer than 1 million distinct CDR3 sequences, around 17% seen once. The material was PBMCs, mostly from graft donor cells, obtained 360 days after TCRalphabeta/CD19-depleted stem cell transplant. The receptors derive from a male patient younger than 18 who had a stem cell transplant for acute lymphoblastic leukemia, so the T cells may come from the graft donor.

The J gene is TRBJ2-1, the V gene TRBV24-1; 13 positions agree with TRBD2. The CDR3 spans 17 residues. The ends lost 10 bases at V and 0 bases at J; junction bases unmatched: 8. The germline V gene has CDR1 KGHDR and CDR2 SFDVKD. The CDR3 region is CATSGLAGFSSYNEQFF. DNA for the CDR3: TGTGCCACATCGGGACTAGCGGGATTCAGCTCCTACAATGAGCAGTTCTTC.

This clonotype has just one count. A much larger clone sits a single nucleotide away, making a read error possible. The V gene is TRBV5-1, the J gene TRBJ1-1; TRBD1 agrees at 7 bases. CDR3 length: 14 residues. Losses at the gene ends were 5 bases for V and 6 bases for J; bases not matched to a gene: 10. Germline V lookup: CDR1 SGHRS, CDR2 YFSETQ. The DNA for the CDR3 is TGCGCCAGCAGTACAGGGGTGGGAGGCGCTGAAGCTTTCTTT. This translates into CASSTGVGGAEAFF.

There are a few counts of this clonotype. CDR3 sequence: CSAIGGRSHEQYF. The DNA for the CDR3 is TGCAGTGCCATCGGGGGGAGATCCCACGAGCAGTACTTC. The chain is built from TRBV20-1 and TRBJ2-7; 7 nucleotides align to TRBD2. J was trimmed by 5 bases and V by 6 bases; bases with no gene match: 10. The germline V gene has CDR1 DFQATT and CDR2 SNEGSKA (reference sequence). The CDR3 covers 13 residues.

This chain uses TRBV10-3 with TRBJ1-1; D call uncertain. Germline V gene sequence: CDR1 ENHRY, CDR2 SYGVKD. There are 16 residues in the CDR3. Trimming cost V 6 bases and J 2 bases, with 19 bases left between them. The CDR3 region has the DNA TGTGCCATCAGCCCCGGTAGGGAGGGCCTTAACACTGAAGCTTTCTTT. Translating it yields CAISPGREGLNTEAFF.

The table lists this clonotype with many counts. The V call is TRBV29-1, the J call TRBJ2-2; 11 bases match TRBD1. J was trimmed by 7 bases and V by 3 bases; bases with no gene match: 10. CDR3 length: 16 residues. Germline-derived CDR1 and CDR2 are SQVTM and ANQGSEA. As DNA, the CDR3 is TGCAGCGTTGACAGTAGAGGACAGGGGGCCGGCGGGGAGCTGTTTTTT. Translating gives CSVDSRGQGAGGELFF.

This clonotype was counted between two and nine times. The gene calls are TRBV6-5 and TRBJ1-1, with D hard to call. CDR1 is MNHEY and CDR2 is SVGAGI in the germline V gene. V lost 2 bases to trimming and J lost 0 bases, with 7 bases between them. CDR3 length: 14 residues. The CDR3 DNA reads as TGTGCCAGCAGTTACGTGGGGATGAACACTGAAGCTTTCTTT. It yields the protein CASSYVGMNTEAFF.

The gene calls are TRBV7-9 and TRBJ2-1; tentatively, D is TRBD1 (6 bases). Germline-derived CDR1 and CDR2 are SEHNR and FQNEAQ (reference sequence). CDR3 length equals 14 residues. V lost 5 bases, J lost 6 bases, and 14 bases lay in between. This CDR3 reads CASSPPGAVNEQFF. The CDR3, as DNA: TGTGCCAGCAGCCCCCCAGGGGCGGTCAATGAGCAGTTCTTC.

The CDR3 protein is CASSQTFLRPTDTQYF. In DNA, the CDR3 is TGTGCCAGCAGCCAAACGTTCTTGCGGCCCACAGATACGCAGTATTTT. The chain is built from TRBV14 and TRBJ2-3; no reliable D call. The ends were cut back, 2 bases at V and 2 bases at J, with 14 bases in the middle. CDR3 size: 16 residues. CDR1 is SGHDN and CDR2 is FVKESK in the germline V gene.

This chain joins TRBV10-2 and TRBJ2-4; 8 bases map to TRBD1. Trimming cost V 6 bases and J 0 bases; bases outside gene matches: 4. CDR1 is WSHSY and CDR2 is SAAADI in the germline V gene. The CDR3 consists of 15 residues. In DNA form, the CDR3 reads TGCGCCAGCAGGGACAGGGATCTAGCCAAAAACATTCAGTACTTC. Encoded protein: CASRDRDLAKNIQYF.

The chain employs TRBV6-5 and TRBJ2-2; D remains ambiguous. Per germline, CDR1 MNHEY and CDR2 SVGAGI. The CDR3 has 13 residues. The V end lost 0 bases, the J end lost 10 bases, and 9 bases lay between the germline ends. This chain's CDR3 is CASSYSTPQELFF. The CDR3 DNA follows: TGTGCCAGCAGTTACTCGACCCCCCAGGAGCTGTTTTTT.

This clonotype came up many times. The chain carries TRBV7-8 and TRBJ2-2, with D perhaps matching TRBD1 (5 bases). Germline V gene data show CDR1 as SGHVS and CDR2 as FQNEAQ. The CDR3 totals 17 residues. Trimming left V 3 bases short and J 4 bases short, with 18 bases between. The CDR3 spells CASSFLRHGRATGELFF. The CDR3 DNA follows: TGTGCCAGCAGCTTTCTCCGACATGGCAGGGCCACCGGGGAGCTGTTTTTT.

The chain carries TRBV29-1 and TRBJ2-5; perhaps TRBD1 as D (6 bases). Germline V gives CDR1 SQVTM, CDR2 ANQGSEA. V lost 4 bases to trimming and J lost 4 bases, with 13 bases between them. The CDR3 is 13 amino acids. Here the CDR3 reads CSVVQGSRETQYF. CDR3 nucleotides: TGCAGCGTTGTCCAGGGGAGTCGAGAGACCCAGTACTTC.

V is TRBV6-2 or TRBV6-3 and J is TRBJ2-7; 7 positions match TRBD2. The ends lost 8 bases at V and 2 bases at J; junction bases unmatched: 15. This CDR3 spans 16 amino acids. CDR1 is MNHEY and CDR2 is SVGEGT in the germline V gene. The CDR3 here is CASLTWSGGDTYEQYF. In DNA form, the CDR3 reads TGTGCCAGCTTAACTTGGTCGGGAGGCGACACCTACGAGCAGTACTTC.

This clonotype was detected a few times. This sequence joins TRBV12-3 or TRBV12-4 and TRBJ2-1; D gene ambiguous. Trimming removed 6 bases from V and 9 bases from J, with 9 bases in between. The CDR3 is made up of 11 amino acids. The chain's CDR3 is CASRAFTEQFF. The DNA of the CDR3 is TGTGCCAGCAGGGCCTTTACTGAGCAGTTCTTC.

The CDR3 sequence: CASSLVVPNSPLHF. The CDR3 DNA reads as TGTGCCAGCAGCTTAGTGGTCCCTAATTCACCCCTCCACTTT. V and J are TRBV7-9 and TRBJ1-6; no clear D gene. Germline loops: CDR1 SEHNR, CDR2 FQNEAQ (reference sequence). V was trimmed by 1 base and J by 6 bases, leaving 7 bases between them. The CDR3 consists of 14 residues.

CDR3 in amino acids: CASSEPGTVDTQYF. The CDR3 region has the DNA TGTGCCAGCAGTGAACCAGGGACAGTAGATACGCAGTATTTT. The chain links TRBV2 to TRBJ2-3; 7 bases agree with TRBD1. Germline assignment: CDR1 SNHLY and CDR2 FYNNEI. The CDR3 spans 14 residues. Germline trimming cut 2 bases from V and 5 bases from J; bases unmatched to any gene: 4.

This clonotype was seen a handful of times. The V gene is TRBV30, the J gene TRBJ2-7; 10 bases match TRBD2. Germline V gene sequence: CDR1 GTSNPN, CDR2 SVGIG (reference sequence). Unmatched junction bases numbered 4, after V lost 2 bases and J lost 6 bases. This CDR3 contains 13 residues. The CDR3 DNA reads TGTGCCTGGAGTTCTAGCGGGAGAGGCGAGCAGTACTTC. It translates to CAWSSSGRGEQYF.

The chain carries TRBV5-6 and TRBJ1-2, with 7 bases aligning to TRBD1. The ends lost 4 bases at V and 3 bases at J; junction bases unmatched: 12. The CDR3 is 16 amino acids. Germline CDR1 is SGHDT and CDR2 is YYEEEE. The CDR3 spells CASSLWTGVADYGYTF. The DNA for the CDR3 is TGTGCCAGCAGCCTCTGGACAGGCGTTGCCGACTATGGCTACACCTTC.

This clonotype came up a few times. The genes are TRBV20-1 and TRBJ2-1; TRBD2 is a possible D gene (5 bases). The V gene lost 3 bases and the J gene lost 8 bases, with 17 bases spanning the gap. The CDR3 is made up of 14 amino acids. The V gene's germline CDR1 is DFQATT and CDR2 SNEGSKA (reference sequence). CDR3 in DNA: TGCAGTGCTAGGATTTGGATTAGCGTCGATGAGCAGTTCTTC. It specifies CSARIWISVDEQFF.

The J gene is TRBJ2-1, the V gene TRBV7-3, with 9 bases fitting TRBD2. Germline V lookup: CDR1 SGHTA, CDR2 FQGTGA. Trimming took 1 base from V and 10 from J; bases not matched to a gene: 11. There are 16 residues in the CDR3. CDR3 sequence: CASSLRPAGGPGEQFF. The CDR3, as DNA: TGTGCCAGCAGCTTAAGGCCGGCGGGAGGGCCAGGGGAGCAGTTCTTC.

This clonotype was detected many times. The CDR3 sequence: CASRSQGPDTQYF. Here the CDR3 DNA reads TGTGCCAGCAGGTCCCAGGGGCCAGATACGCAGTATTTT. The chain carries TRBV12-3 or TRBV12-4 and TRBJ2-3, with a tentative D call TRBD1 (6 bases). The CDR3 totals 13 residues. The V gene lost 6 bases and the J gene lost 4 bases, with 11 bases spanning the gap.